This TCR beta chain is from a study of blood T cell repertoires in COVID-19. Data came from immunoSEQ multiplex PCR; TCRdb stores just in-frame clones and leaves some out. This sample has about 220,000 clones, with roughly 80% found just once. V lost 1 base and J lost 5, with 9 bases in between. Looked up from germline, CDR1 is SGHRS and CDR2 is YFSETQ. This CDR3 contains 13 residues. The sequenced sample consisted of peripheral blood. The chain combines TRBV5-1 with TRBJ2-5; D is undetermined. The clonotype was recovered from a woman aged 70-85 years with acute or convalescent COVID-19. CDR3 protein: CASSLTRLETQYF. The CDR3 DNA follows: TGCGCCAGCAGCTTGACACGCCTGGAGACCCAGTACTTC. Supplemented by reference TRBV5-1 and TRBJ2-5, the full variable domain reads KAGVTQTPRYLIKTRGQQVTLSCSPISGHRSVSWYQQTPGQGLQFLFEYFSETQRNKGNFPGRFSGRQFSNSRSEMNVSTLELGDSALYLCASSLTRLETQYFGPGTRLLVL.